Each of the 30 T cell receptor beta chains below was sequenced from the same sample in a study of blood T cell repertoires in COVID-19. The table came from immunoSEQ multiplex PCR; TCRdb's copy has only in-frame clones and leaves some out. Among under 300,000 clones listed, 89% were seen once. Sequenced sample: PBMCs or T cells enriched from blood (not recorded which). Every receptor here comes from a woman aged 55-70 years who had recovered from COVID-19.

The chain is built from TRBV19 and TRBJ2-3; 12 bases are shared with TRBD2. CDR1 is LNHDA, CDR2 SQIVND, per germline (reference sequence). The CDR3 consists of 20 residues. V lost 4 bases and J lost 1; bases outside the gene matches: 15. CDR3 bases: TGTGCCAGTAGTAAGGAACTCCCGGCTAGCGGGAGGGGTGGCACAGATACGCAGTATTTT. Protein product: CASSKELPASGRGGTDTQYF.

In regard to this clone: Its ends do not fully match the called genes, so a read error is possible. The CDR3 is CASSLGTGSSYEQYF. The CDR3 DNA is TGTGCTAGCAGCTTAGGGACAGGAAGCTCCTACGAGCAGTACTTC. This sequence joins TRBV7-7 and TRBJ2-7; 8 bases line up with TRBD1. The germline CDR1 and CDR2 sequences are SSHAT and FNYEAQ (reference sequence). This CDR3 region has 15 residues. The whole variable domain, remainder taken from reference TRBV7-7 and TRBJ2-7, is GAGVSQSPRYKVTKRGQDVTLRCDPISSHATLYWYQQALGQGPEFLTYFNYEAQPDKSGLPSDRFSAERPEGSISTLTIQRTEQRDSAMYRCASSLGTGSSYEQYFGPGTRLTVT.

The genes are TRBV7-8 and TRBJ1-5, with 7 bases aligning to TRBD1. Germline trimming cut 5 bases from V and 4 bases from J; bases unmatched to any gene: 5. This CDR3 has 14 amino acids. The germline gives CDR1 SGHVS, CDR2 FQNEAQ. In DNA form, the CDR3 reads TGTGCCAGCAGCCGAACAGGGGAAAATCAGCCCCAGCATTTT. The encoded protein is CASSRTGENQPQHF.

The chain joins TRBV9 to TRBJ1-2, with D perhaps TRBD1 (6 bases). Germline V CDR1 and CDR2: SGDLS, YYNGEE. Trimming removed 6 bases at V and 2 bases at J, with 20 bases between. CDR3 length: 16 amino acids. CDR3 DNA sequence: TGTGCCAGCACCTCCGCAGGGACAAGCCACAACTATGGCTACACCTTC. Protein product: CASTSAGTSHNYGYTF.

CDR3 region: CAALGIRDRVEKLFF. The CDR3, as DNA: TGTGCCGCCTTGGGAATCCGGGACAGGGTCGAAAAACTGTTTTTT. This sequence joins TRBV28 and TRBJ1-4, with 9 bases that match TRBD1. This CDR3 has 15 residues. CDR1 and CDR2 from the germline V gene are MDHEN and SYDVKM. V was pared by 11 bases and J by 8 bases, with 15 bases of the junction left unmatched.

This clone appeared a single time. This chain connects TRBV28 to TRBJ1-3, with D possibly TRBD1 on 5 matching bases. Germline loops: CDR1 MDHEN, CDR2 SYDVKM. This CDR3 contains 16 residues. Trimming stripped 8 bases from V and 0 bases from J, with 17 bases between. For the CDR3, the DNA is TGTGCCAGCTATACCCCCGGGGGGATCTCTGGAAACACCATATATTTT. Its translation is CASYTPGGISGNTIYF. The full variable domain, completed using reference TRBV28 and TRBJ1-3, is DVKVTQSSRYLVKRTGEKVFLECVQDMDHENMFWYRQDPGLGLRLIYFSYDVKMKEKGDIPEGYSVSREKKERFSLILESASTNQTSMYLCASYTPGGISGNTIYFGEGSWLTVV.

This clone was seen just once. CDR3 region: CASSGDSNQPQHF. The CDR3 DNA follows: TGTGCCAGTTCAGGTGATAGCAATCAGCCCCAGCATTTT. The chain is built from TRBV2 and TRBJ1-5, with D hard to call. V was shortened by 9 bases and J by 0 bases, with 9 bases between the two germline ends. This CDR3 has 13 residues. Germline V gene data show CDR1 as SNHLY and CDR2 as FYNNEI. Filled out from reference TRBV2 and TRBJ1-5, the complete variable domain reads EPEVTQTPSHQVTQMGQEVILRCVPISNHLYFYWYRQILGQKVEFLVSFYNNEISEKSEIFDDQFSVERPDGSNFTLKIRSTKLEDSAMYFCASSGDSNQPQHFGDGTRLSIL.

The DNA of the CDR3 is TGTGCCAGCGGGAGTTCCTACGAGCAGTACTTC. It yields the protein CASGSSYEQYF. The rearrangement joins TRBV28 to TRBJ2-7, with a possible D match to TRBD2 (5 bases). V lost 8 bases, J lost 1 base, and 6 bases lay in between. CDR3 length: 11 amino acids. Germline lookup yields CDR1 MDHEN and CDR2 SYDVKM.

This clone was picked up one time. The gene calls are TRBV5-6 and TRBJ1-2; 9 bases are shared with TRBD1. The V segment lost 0 bases and the J segment 4 bases; nucleotides outside the gene matches: 4. The germline V gene encodes CDR1 SGHDT and CDR2 YYEEEE. The CDR3 totals 15 residues. The CDR3 bases are TGTGCCAGCAGCTTGGCCGGACAGGGGTTCTATGGCTACACCTTC. Translating it yields CASSLAGQGFYGYTF.

The V gene is TRBV1, the J gene TRBJ2-7; no DNA check was done on the table's D call, TRBD2. TRBV1 has pseudogene status. This CDR3 is 16 amino acids long. DNA of the CDR3: TGCACCAGCAGCCATAGCCCCCCAGCGGTATATTACGAGCAGTACTTC. Protein sequence: CTSSHSPPAVYYEQYF.

The rearrangement uses TRBV28 and TRBJ1-2; 8 bases fit TRBD1. CDR1 and CDR2 (germline): MDHEN, SYDVKM. Trimming took 8 bases from V and 8 from J; bases not matched to a gene: 10. The CDR3 is made up of 13 amino acids. Here the CDR3 reads CASHLRQGTGYTF. The CDR3 region has the DNA TGTGCCAGCCATTTGAGACAGGGGACCGGCTACACCTTC.

Only a few counts were recorded for this clone. The chain recombines TRBV5-1 with TRBJ1-1, with a tentative D call TRBD1 (6 bases). CDR1 and CDR2 from the germline V gene are SGHRS and YFSETQ. The germline V and J ends were trimmed by 2 bases and 1 base, with 9 bases remaining between them. This CDR3 is 14 amino acids long. The CDR3 reads CASSFSTGNTEAFF. The DNA for the CDR3 is TGCGCCAGCAGCTTTTCGACAGGGAACACTGAAGCTTTCTTT.

This clone was found once. The rearrangement links TRBV24-1 to TRBJ2-1, with TRBD2 matching 8 bases. Germline lookup yields CDR1 KGHDR and CDR2 SFDVKD. V lost 4 bases and J lost 5; bases outside the gene matches: 12. The CDR3 has 17 residues. The chain's CDR3 is CATSDLSTSGRNNEQFF. The DNA of the CDR3 is TGTGCCACCAGTGACTTATCCACTAGCGGCAGGAACAATGAGCAGTTCTTC.

V gene TRBV12-3 or TRBV12-4 combines with J gene TRBJ1-5, with D possibly being TRBD1 (5 bases). The CDR3 spans 13 residues. The V end lost 3 bases, the J end lost 7 bases, and 10 bases lay between the germline ends. CDR3 sequence: CASSFWRDQPQHF. The CDR3, as DNA: TGTGCCAGCAGTTTCTGGCGGGACCAGCCCCAGCATTTT.

This chain uses TRBV10-3 with TRBJ1-5, with 7 bases fitting TRBD1. The germline gives CDR1 ENHRY, CDR2 SYGVKD. Trimming removed 1 base from V and 6 bases from J; junction bases left unmatched: 6. The CDR3 is 15 amino acids. For the CDR3, the DNA is TGTGCCATCAGTGAGTATACAGGGGACAGTCAGCCCCAGCATTTT. Its translation: CAISEYTGDSQPQHF.

The chain joins TRBV7-8 to TRBJ2-2, with a tentative D call TRBD2 (6 bases). Trimming removed 5 bases from V and 5 bases from J, with 21 bases in between. Per germline, CDR1 SGHVS and CDR2 FQNEAQ. The CDR3 runs 17 residues. The chain's CDR3 is CASSRRGSVDSTGELFF. In DNA, the CDR3 is TGTGCCAGCAGCCGACGGGGGTCGGTAGACTCTACCGGGGAGCTGTTTTTT.

The gene calls are TRBV6-2 or TRBV6-3 and TRBJ1-5; D might be TRBD1 (5 bases). This CDR3 region has 14 residues. The V and J ends lost 6 bases and 7 bases respectively, with 16 bases between them. Germline lookup yields CDR1 MNHEY and CDR2 SVGEGT. CDR3: CASSPNTGGQPQHF. The CDR3 DNA reads as TGTGCCAGCAGCCCTAACACAGGTGGCCAGCCCCAGCATTTT.

This clone was counted a single time. The chain couples TRBV19 to TRBJ2-3, with 13 bases that match TRBD2. The germline CDR1 and CDR2 sequences are LNHDA and SQIVND (reference sequence). The CDR3 covers 16 residues. With 9 bases clipped from V and 5 bases from J, the junction kept 11 bases outside the gene matches. Written as DNA, the CDR3 is TGTGCCAGGTCCGAACCGCGGACTAGCGGGAGAGATACGCAGTATTTT. Translated, it gives CARSEPRTSGRDTQYF.

This chain uses TRBV6-5 with TRBJ1-2; D is undetermined. The CDR3 runs 16 residues. CDR1 is MNHEY, CDR2 SVGAGI, per germline. Trimming took 0 bases from V and 0 from J, leaving 11 bases between them. Here the CDR3 reads CASSYSDRVANYGYTF. The CDR3 nucleotides read TGTGCCAGCAGTTACTCGGATCGGGTCGCTAACTATGGCTACACCTTC.

This chain links TRBV19 with TRBJ2-1; 10 bases are shared with TRBD2. J was trimmed by 12 bases and V by 4 bases; bases with no gene match: 3. Germline V lookup: CDR1 LNHDA, CDR2 SQIVND (reference sequence). The CDR3 runs 12 residues. CDR3 nucleotide sequence: TGTGCCAGTAGTACCTTAGCGGGGGGGCAGTTCTTC. Its translation is CASSTLAGGQFF.

This rearrangement joins TRBV11-3 to TRBJ1-2; D is unclear. Germline values: CDR1 SGHNT, CDR2 YENEEA. Between the trimmed V and J ends, which lost 2 bases and 7 bases, there was a span of 11 bases. The CDR3 runs to 13 residues. The CDR3 sequence is CASSLKEVGGYTF. The CDR3 region has the DNA TGTGCCAGCAGCTTAAAGGAGGTCGGTGGCTACACCTTC.

V usage is TRBV6-5 and J usage is TRBJ1-5; perhaps TRBD1 as D (6 bases). Trimming took off 0 bases at V and 5 bases at J, with 11 bases between the two ends. Germline V gene sequence: CDR1 MNHEY, CDR2 SVGAGI. The CDR3 spans 15 residues. The CDR3 loop is CASSYSRGGHQPQHF. The CDR3 bases are TGTGCCAGCAGTTACTCGAGGGGGGGACATCAGCCCCAGCATTTT.

This chain connects TRBV3-1 (or the pseudogene TRBV3-2) to TRBJ2-1, with a tentative D call TRBD2 (6 bases). The CDR3 is 14 amino acids. Trimming pared 0 bases from V and 8 bases from J, leaving 11 bases between. CDR1 is LGHDT and CDR2 is YNNKEL in the germline V gene (reference sequence). The CDR3 loop is CASSQDSAGYEQFF. CDR3 sequence (DNA): TGTGCCAGCAGCCAAGATTCAGCGGGCTATGAGCAGTTCTTC.

The rearrangement links TRBV6-5 to TRBJ2-1, with 11 bases identical to TRBD2. The CDR3 has 15 amino acids. V shed 7 bases, J shed 3 bases, and the junction held 5 bases outside the gene matches. From germline, CDR1 is MNHEY and CDR2 SVGAGI. CDR3 DNA sequence: TGTGCCAGCACTCCAGGGACTAGCGGCTACAATGAGCAGTTCTTC. Protein product: CASTPGTSGYNEQFF.

V and J are TRBV6-5 and TRBJ2-3, with D perhaps matching TRBD1 (7 bases). Germline-derived CDR1 and CDR2 are MNHEY and SVGAGI. With 6 bases removed from V and 0 bases from J, the gap between germline ends came to 13 bases. The CDR3 is made up of 15 amino acids. The CDR3 bases are TGTGCCAGCAGCCAACAGGGGACTAGCACAGATACGCAGTATTTT. Protein product: CASSQQGTSTDTQYF.

This clone was detected once. The chain uses TRBV7-6 and TRBJ1-3; TRBD1 aligns across 10 bases. V lost 2 bases, J lost 0 bases, and 10 bases stayed unmatched. The CDR3 runs to 19 residues. Germline-derived CDR1 and CDR2 are SGHVS and FNYEAQ. In nucleotides, the CDR3 is TGTGCCAGCAGCTTAATGGACAGGGGGGGGCCAAGCTCTGGAAACACCATATATTTT. This codes for CASSLMDRGGPSSGNTIYF.

The genes are TRBV25-1 and TRBJ2-1; 9 bases match TRBD1. Germline V gene lookup returns CDR1 MGHDK and CDR2 SYGVNS. The CDR3 consists of 18 residues. Trimming removed 1 base from V and 2 bases from J; junction bases left unmatched: 9. In nucleotides, the CDR3 is TGTGCCAGCAGTGAATCCCCCTCGGACAGGGGACCCTACAATGAGCAGTTCTTC. Translated: CASSESPSDRGPYNEQFF.

The chain employs TRBV28 and TRBJ1-1, with TRBD1 identical over 8 bases. Germline loops: CDR1 MDHEN, CDR2 SYDVKM. V shed 3 bases and J 3 bases; nucleotides not matched to a gene: 15. The CDR3 totals 18 residues. The chain's CDR3 is CASSFPSRGRGRYTEAFF. CDR3 DNA sequence: TGTGCCAGCAGTTTCCCGTCGAGGGGCAGGGGGCGATACACTGAAGCTTTCTTT.

In this sample, this clone turned up once. The chain has TRBV7-9 and TRBJ2-1, with D uncertain. CDR3 length: 14 residues. Germline CDR1 reads SEHNR; CDR2 reads FQNEAQ (reference sequence). V lost 5 bases and J 4 bases, leaving 12 bases between the germline ends. CDR3 nucleotides: TGTGCCAGCAGCCCCGTAGCAGTGTACAATGAGCAGTTCTTC. Its translation is CASSPVAVYNEQFF.

The V and J genes are TRBV7-9 and TRBJ1-6; D is possibly TRBD1 (5 bases). This CDR3 has 15 amino acids. Trimming pared 5 bases from V and 10 bases from J, leaving 18 bases between. Germline V lookup: CDR1 SEHNR, CDR2 FQNEAQ (reference sequence). The CDR3 DNA reads as TGTGCCAGCAGCCCGAATCAGGGCAGTGGATCACCCCTCCACTTT. The encoded protein is CASSPNQGSGSPLHF.